This T cell receptor beta chain was recovered during a study of blood T cell repertoires in COVID-19. About the research overall: Acute-phase and convalescent COVID-19 samples originated in the United States, Italy and Spain. Sources were T cells, B-cell-depleted T cells, or PBMCs; the material itself was cDNA or gDNA.

Original data processing: It was from reference gene primer amplification that nucleated cell counts were estimated. The repertoire was sequenced with immunoSEQ multiplex PCR; TCRdb's copy has only in-frame clones and lacks some. That table furnishes V, J and clone size, whereas the DNA furnished D and trimming. The profile shows 140,000 or so clones, roughly 90% of them singletons. Germline CDR1 reads SGHRS; CDR2 reads YFSETQ. CDR3 length: 14 residues. Trimming at V came to 4 bases and at J to 5 bases, leaving 8 bases not matched to a gene. The sequencing input was peripheral blood. The chain carries TRBV5-1 and TRBJ2-5; 7 positions agree with TRBD2. The source of this sequence is a man between 65 and 85 years old with acute or convalescent COVID-19. Here the CDR3 reads CASSRGDQRETQYF. Written as DNA, the CDR3 is TGCGCCAGCAGCCGGGGGGACCAAAGGGAGACCCAGTACTTC.